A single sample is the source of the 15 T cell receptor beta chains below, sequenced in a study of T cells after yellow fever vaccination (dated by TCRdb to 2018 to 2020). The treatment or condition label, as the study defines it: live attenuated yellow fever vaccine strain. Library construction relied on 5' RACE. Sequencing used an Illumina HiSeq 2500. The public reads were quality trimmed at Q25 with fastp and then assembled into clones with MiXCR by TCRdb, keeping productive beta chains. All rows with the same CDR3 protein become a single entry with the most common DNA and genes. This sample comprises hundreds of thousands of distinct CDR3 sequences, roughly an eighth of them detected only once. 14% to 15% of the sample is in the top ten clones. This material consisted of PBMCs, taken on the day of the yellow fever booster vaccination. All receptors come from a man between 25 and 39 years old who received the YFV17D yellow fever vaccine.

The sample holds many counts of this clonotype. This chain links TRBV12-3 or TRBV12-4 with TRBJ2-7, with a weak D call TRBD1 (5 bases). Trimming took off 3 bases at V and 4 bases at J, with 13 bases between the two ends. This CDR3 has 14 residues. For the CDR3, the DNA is TGTGCCAGCAGTTTGGGGCAGGACCTTTACGAGCAGTACTTC. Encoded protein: CASSLGQDLYEQYF.

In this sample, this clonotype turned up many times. The CDR3 loop is CASSLDRANTEAFF. The CDR3 nucleotides read TGTGCCAGCAGCTTGGACAGGGCGAACACTGAAGCTTTCTTT. The chain uses TRBV7-2 and TRBJ1-1; 8 bases line up with TRBD1. This CDR3 is built from 14 residues. The ends lost 3 bases at V and 1 base at J; junction bases unmatched: 1. The germline gives CDR1 SGHTA, CDR2 FQGNSA. Combining the CDR3 with reference TRBV7-2 and TRBJ1-1 gives the whole variable domain GAGVSQSPSNKVTEKGKDVELRCDPISGHTALYWYRQSLGQGLEFLIYFQGNSAPDKSGLPSDRFSAERTGGSVSTLTIQRTQQEDSAVYLCASSLDRANTEAFFGQGTRLTVV.

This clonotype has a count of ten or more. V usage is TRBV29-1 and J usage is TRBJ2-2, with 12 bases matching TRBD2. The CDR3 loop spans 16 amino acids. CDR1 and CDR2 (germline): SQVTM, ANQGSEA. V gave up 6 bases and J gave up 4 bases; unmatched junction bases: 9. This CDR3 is CSVRLAGDVGTGELFF. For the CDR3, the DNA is TGCAGCGTCCGACTAGCGGGAGACGTTGGCACCGGGGAGCTGTTTTTT.

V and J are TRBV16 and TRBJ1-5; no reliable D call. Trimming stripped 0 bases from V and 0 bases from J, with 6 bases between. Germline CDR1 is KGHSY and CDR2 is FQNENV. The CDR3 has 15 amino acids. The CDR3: CASSQSSGSNQPQHF. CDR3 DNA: TGTGCCAGCAGCCAATCATCGGGTAGCAATCAGCCCCAGCATTTT.

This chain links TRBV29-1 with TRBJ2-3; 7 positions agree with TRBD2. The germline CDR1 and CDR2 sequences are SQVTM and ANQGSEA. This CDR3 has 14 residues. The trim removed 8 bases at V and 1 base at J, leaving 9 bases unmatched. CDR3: CSILGSGGTDTQYF. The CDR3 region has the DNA TGCAGCATACTCGGGAGCGGGGGCACAGATACGCAGTATTTT.

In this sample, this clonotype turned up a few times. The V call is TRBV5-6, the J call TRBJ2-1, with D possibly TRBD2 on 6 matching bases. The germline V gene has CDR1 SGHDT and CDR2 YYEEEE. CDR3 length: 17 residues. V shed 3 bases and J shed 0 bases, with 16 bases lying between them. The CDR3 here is CASSYDSLAISYNEQFF. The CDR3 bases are TGTGCCAGCAGCTATGACAGTCTAGCGATCTCCTACAATGAGCAGTTCTTC.

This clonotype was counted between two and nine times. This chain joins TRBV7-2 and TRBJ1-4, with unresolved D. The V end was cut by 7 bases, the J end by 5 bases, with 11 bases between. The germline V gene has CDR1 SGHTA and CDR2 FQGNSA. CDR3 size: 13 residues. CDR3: CASKRTANEKLFF. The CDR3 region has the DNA TGTGCCAGCAAGAGGACGGCGAATGAAAAACTGTTTTTT. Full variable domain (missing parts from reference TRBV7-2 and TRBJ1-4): GAGVSQSPSNKVTEKGKDVELRCDPISGHTALYWYRQSLGQGLEFLIYFQGNSAPDKSGLPSDRFSAERTGGSVSTLTIQRTQQEDSAVYLCASKRTANEKLFFGSGTQLSVL.

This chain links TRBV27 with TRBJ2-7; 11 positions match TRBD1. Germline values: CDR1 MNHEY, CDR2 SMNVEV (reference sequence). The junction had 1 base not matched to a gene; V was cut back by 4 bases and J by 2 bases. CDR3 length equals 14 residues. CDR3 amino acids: CASSWTGGAYEQYF. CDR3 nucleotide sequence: TGTGCCAGCAGTTGGACAGGGGGCGCCTACGAGCAGTACTTC.

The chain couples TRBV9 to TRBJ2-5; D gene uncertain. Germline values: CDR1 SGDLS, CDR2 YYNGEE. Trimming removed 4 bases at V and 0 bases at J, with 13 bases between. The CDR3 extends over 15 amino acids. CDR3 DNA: TGTGCCAGCAGCACACCGACGGAGTACCAAGAGACCCAGTACTTC. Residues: CASSTPTEYQETQYF.

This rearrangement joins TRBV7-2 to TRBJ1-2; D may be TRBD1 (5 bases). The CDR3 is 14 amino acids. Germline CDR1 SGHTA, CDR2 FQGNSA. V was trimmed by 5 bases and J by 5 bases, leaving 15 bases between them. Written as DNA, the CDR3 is TGTGCCAGCAGCCCCAATACAGGTCCTTATGGCTACACCTTC. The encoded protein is CASSPNTGPYGYTF. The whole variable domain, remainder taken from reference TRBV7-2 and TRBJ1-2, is GAGVSQSPSNKVTEKGKDVELRCDPISGHTALYWYRQSLGQGLEFLIYFQGNSAPDKSGLPSDRFSAERTGGSVSTLTIQRTQQEDSAVYLCASSPNTGPYGYTFGSGTRLTVV.

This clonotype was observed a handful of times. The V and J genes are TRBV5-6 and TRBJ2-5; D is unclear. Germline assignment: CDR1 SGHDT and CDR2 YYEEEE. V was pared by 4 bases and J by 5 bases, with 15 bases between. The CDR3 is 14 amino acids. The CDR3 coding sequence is TGTGCCAGCAGCCAACCACGCAGAGGCGAGACCCAGTACTTC. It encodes CASSQPRRGETQYF.

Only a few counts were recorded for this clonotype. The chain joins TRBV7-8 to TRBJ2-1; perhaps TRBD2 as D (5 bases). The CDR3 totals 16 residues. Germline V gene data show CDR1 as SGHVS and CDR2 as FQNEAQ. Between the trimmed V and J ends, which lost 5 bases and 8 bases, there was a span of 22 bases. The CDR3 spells CASSPRRGMSIDEQFF. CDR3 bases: TGTGCCAGCAGCCCGAGGAGAGGGATGAGTATAGATGAGCAGTTCTTC.

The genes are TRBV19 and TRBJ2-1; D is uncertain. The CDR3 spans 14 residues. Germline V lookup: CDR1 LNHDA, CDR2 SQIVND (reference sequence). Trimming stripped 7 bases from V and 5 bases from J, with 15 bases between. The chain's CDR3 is CASTQALWNNEQFF. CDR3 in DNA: TGTGCCAGTACCCAGGCCCTGTGGAACAATGAGCAGTTCTTC.

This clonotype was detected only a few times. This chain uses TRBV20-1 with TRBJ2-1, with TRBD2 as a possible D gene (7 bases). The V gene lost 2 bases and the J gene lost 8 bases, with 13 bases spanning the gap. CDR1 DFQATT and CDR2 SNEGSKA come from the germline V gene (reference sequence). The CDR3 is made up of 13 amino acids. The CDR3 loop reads CSARKWGGDEQFF. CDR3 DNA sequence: TGCAGTGCTAGAAAGTGGGGGGGCGATGAGCAGTTCTTC.

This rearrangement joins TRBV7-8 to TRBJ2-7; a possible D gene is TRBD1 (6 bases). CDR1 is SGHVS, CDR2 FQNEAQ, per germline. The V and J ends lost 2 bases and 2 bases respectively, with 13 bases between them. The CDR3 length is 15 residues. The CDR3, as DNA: TGTGCCAGCAGCTTATTCAGGGGTGACCCCTACGAGCAGTACTTC. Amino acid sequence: CASSLFRGDPYEQYF.